This TCR beta chain comes out of a study of breast tumors, draining lymph nodes, adjacent tissues. Whole-study findings and limits: Luminal-like breast cancer showed significantly higher tumor–nontumor repertoire similarity than basal-like. Tumor repertoires ranked between lymph nodes and nontumor tissue in diversity, with V and J gene preferences. The data were judged consistent with most tumor T cells coming from lymph node and expanding in tumor. Data only fit, rather than demonstrated, lymph node origin of most tumor T cells.

Breast cancer patients provided tissue from their axillary draining lymph nodes. In TCRdb, the multiplex PCR reads were re-called with MiXCR into one record per CDR3 protein. The table shows approximately 280,000 distinct CDR3 sequences, with under 35% occurring only once. This clonotype was seen a few times. Its target is not known. Source material: axillary lymph node tissue. This TCR derives from a female donor with breast cancer. Some clones in this sample may be carry-over from other donors' samples.

The CDR3 DNA is TGTGCCAGCAGCCCCTTGGCGGGACGGAACAATCAGCCCCAGCATTTT. Translating it yields CASSPLAGRNNQPQHF. The J gene is TRBJ1-5, the V gene TRBV27; D is perhaps TRBD1 (5 bases). The germline CDR1 and CDR2 sequences are MNHEY and SMNVEV (reference sequence). The CDR3 spans 16 residues. V was cut by 6 bases and J by 3 bases, with 18 bases left in between.